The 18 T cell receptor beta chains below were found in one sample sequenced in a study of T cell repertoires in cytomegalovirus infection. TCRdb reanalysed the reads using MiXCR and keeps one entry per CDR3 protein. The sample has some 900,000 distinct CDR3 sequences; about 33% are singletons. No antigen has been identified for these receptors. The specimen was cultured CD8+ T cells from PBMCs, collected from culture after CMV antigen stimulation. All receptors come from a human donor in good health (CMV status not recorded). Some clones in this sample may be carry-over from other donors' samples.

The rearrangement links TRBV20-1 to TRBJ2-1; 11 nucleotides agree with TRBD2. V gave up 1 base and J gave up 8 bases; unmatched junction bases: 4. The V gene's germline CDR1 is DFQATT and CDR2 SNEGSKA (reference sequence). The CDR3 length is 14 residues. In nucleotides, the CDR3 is TGCAGTGCTAGAGTAGCGGGGGGGCTGGATGAGCAGTTCTTC. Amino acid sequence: CSARVAGGLDEQFF.

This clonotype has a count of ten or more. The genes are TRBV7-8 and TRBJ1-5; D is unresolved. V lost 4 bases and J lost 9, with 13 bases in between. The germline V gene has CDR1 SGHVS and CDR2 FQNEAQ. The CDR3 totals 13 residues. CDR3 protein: CASSSTFPSPQHF. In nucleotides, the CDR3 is TGTGCCAGCAGCTCGACATTCCCCTCGCCCCAGCATTTT.

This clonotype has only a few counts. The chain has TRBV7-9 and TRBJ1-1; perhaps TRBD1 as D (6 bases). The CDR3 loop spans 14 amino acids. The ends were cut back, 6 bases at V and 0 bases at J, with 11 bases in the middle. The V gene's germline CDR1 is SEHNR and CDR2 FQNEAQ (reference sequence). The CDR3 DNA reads TGTGCCAGCAGGTACCGGGACATGAACACTGAAGCTTTCTTT. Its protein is CASRYRDMNTEAFF.

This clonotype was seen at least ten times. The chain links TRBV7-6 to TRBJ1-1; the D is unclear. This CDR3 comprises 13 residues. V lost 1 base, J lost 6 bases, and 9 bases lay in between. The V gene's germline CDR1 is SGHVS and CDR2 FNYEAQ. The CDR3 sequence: CASSLEAVSEAFF. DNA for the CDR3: TGTGCCAGCAGCTTAGAGGCGGTATCTGAAGCTTTCTTT.

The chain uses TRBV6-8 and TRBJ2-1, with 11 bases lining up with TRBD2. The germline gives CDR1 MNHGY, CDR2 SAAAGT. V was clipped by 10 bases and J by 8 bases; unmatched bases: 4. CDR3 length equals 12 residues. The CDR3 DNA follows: TGTGCCACCGGGACTAGCGGTGATGAGCAGTTCTTC. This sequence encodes CATGTSGDEQFF.

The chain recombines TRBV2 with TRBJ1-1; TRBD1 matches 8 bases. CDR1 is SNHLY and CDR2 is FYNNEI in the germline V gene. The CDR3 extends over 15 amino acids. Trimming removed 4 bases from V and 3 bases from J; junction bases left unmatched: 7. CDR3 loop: CASSGQGSGDTEAFF. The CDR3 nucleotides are TGTGCCAGCAGTGGACAGGGGAGCGGGGACACTGAAGCTTTCTTT. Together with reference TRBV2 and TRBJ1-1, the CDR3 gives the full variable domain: EPEVTQTPSHQVTQMGQEVILRCVPISNHLYFYWYRQILGQKVEFLVSFYNNEISEKSEIFDDQFSVERPDGSNFTLKIRSTKLEDSAMYFCASSGQGSGDTEAFFGQGTRLTVV.

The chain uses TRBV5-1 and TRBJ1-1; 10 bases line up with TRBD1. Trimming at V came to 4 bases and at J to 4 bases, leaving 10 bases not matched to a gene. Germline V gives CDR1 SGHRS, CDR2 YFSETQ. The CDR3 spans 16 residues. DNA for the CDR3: TGCGCCAGCAGCCACCTGGACAGGGGGACCGGCACTGAAGCTTTCTTT. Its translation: CASSHLDRGTGTEAFF.

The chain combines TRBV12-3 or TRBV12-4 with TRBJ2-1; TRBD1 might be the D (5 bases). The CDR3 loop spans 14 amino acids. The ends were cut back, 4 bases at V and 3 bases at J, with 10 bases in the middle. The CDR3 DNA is TGTGCCAGCAGTTGGACAAGAAACTACAATGAGCAGTTCTTC. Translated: CASSWTRNYNEQFF.

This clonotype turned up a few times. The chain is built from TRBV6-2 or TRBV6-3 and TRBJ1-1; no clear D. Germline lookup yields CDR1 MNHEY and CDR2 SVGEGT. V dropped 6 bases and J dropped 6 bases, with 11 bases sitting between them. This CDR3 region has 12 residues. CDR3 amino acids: CASSPVVPEAFF. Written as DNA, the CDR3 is TGTGCCAGCAGCCCAGTAGTCCCTGAAGCTTTCTTT.

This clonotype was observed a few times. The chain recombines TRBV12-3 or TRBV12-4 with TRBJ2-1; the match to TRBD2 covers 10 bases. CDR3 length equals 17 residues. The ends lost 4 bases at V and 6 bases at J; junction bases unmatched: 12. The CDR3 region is CASSSLAGGSPGNEQFF. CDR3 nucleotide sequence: TGTGCCAGCAGTTCGTTAGCGGGGGGCTCCCCGGGCAATGAGCAGTTCTTC.

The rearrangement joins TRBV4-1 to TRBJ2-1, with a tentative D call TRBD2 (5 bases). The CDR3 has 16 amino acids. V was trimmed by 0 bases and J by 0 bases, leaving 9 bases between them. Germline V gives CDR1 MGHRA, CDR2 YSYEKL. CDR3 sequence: CASSQERRASYNEQFF. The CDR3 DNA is TGCGCCAGCAGCCAAGAGCGGCGGGCCTCCTACAATGAGCAGTTCTTC.

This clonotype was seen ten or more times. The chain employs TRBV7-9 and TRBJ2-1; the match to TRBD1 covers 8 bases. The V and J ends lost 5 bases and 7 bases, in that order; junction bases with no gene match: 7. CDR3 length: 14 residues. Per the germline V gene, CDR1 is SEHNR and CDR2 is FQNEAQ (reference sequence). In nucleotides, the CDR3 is TGTGCCAGCAGCCCGATGGACAGGGAAAATGAGCAGTTCTTC. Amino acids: CASSPMDRENEQFF.

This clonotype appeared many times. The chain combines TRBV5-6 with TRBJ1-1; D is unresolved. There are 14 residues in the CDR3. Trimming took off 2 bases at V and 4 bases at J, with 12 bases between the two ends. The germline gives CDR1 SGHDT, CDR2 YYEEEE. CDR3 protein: CASSFGRPSTEAFF. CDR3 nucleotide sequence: TGTGCCAGCAGCTTTGGACGACCGAGCACTGAAGCTTTCTTT.

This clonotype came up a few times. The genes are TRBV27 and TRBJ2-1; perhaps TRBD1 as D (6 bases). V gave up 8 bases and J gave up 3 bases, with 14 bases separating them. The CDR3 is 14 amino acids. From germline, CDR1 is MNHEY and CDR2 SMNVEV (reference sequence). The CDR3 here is CASARTANYNEQFF. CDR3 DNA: TGTGCCAGCGCACGGACAGCCAACTACAATGAGCAGTTCTTC.

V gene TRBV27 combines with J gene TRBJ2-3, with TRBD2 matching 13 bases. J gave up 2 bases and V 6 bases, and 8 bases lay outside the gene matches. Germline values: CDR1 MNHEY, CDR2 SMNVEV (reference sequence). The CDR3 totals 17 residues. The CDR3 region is CASSSGLAGANTDTQYF. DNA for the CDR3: TGTGCCAGCAGCTCCGGACTAGCGGGGGCGAACACAGATACGCAGTATTTT.

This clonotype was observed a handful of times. The CDR3 DNA sequence: TGTGCCAGCAGTTTAGCCGGGAGCCAGTACGAGCAGTACTTC. This sequence encodes CASSLAGSQYEQYF. The rearrangement uses TRBV27 and TRBJ2-7, with a possible D match to TRBD2 (6 bases). Trimming took off 2 bases at V and 4 bases at J, with 12 bases between the two ends. Germline assignment: CDR1 MNHEY and CDR2 SMNVEV (reference sequence). The CDR3 runs to 14 residues.

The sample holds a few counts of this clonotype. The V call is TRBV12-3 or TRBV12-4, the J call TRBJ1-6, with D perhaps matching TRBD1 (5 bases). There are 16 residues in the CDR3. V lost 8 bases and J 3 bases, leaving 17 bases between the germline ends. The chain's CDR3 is CASLPAGRIYNSPLHF. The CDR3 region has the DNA TGTGCCAGCCTCCCAGCGGGACGGATCTATAATTCACCCCTCCACTTT.

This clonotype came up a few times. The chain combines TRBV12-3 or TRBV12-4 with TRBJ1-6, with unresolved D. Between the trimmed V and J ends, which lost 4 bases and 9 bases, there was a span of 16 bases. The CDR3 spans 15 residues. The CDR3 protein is CASSSGRGIISPLHF. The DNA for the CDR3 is TGTGCCAGCAGTTCTGGACGGGGTATTATTTCACCCCTCCACTTT.